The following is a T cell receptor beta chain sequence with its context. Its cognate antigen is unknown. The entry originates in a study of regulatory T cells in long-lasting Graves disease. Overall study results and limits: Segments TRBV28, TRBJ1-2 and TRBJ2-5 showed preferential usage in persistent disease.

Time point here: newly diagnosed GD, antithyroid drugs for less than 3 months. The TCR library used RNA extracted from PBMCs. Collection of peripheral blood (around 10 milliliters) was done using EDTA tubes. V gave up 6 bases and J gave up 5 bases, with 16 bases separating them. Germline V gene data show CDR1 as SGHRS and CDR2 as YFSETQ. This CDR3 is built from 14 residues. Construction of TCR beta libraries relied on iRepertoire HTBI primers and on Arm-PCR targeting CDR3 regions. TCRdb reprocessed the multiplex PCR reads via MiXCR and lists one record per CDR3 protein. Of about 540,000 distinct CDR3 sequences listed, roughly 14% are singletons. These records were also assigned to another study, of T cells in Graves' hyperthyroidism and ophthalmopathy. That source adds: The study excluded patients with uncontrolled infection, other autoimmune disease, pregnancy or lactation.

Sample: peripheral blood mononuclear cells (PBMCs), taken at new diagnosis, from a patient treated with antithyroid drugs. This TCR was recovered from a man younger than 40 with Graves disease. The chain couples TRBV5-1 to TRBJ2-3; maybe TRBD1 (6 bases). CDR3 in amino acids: CASKITGLGDTQYF. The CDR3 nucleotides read TGCGCCAGCAAAATTACAGGGTTGGGAGATACGCAGTATTTT.